This T cell receptor (beta chain) appears in the sequencing data of a study of T cells expressing NK-cell markers. CDR1 and CDR2 (germline): SGHVS, FQNEAQ. The CDR3 is made up of 14 amino acids. TCRdb re-called the 5' RACE reads and gives one entry per CDR3 protein, without DNA. Its table records about 460,000 distinct CDR3 sequences. This clonotype was sampled from a woman aged 50 to 65 in good health. The V and J genes are TRBV7-8 and TRBJ1-1; TCRdb's assignment of TRBD1 cannot be checked, as there is no DNA. The sequenced sample was blood T cells: a sorted CD56 or NKG2C T cell subset, CD4+ or CD8+ T cells, or bulk PBMC T cells (not recorded which). The CDR3 region is CASSLWDSNTEAFF.